This T cell receptor beta chain was recovered during a study of regulatory T cells in long-lasting Graves disease. Study-level results: Patients with persistent Graves' had lower TCR diversity than newly diagnosed patients.

In germline, CDR1 is SGHNT, CDR2 YENEEA. Unmatched junction bases numbered 8, after V lost 6 bases and J lost 0 bases. This CDR3 has 15 residues. Building of the TCR beta libraries involved iRepertoire HTBI primers and Arm-PCR of CDR3 regions. A single record per CDR3 protein comes from TCRdb applying MiXCR to the multiplex PCR reads. This sample has 360,000 or so distinct CDR3 sequences, with 16% found just once. This clonotype was counted ten times or more. Its antigen is not known. Time point meaning: newly diagnosed GD, antithyroid drugs for less than 3 months. The TCR library was made from RNA extracted from PBMCs. Diagnosing Graves' disease relied on the American Thyroid Association guidelines. These data are also associated with another study on T cells in Graves' hyperthyroidism and ophthalmopathy. That paper notes: The study enrolled patients aged 18 to 65 with newly diagnosed hyperthyroidism of under 2 months' duration. The model's output predicted ophthalmopathy at a median of roughly 6.9 months prior to onset.

This sequence was found in a middle-aged man with Graves disease. This chain uses TRBV11-3 with TRBJ2-7; 7 bases line up with TRBD1. This sample comprised peripheral blood mononuclear cells (PBMCs), obtained at new diagnosis, from a patient treated with antithyroid drugs. The CDR3 sequence: CASSSFGTASYEQYF. The DNA for the CDR3 is TGTGCCAGCAGTTCCTTTGGGACAGCCTCCTACGAGCAGTACTTC.